This paragraph covers one T cell receptor beta chain sequence. The antigen remains unidentified. The source of the sample is a study of shared clonotypes between healthy human individuals. Study-wide results and caveats: Clonotypes shared by all four donors outscored non-shared clonotypes in generation probability.

The protocol was immunoSEQ multiplex PCR, while the TCRdb copy is restricted to in-frame clones and leaves out a portion. This repertoire shows some 2 million clones, 85% to 95% found once; its top ten account for 0.1% to 0.15%. The CDR3 consists of 15 residues. Trimming removed 0 bases at V and 6 bases at J, with 12 bases between. The germline V gene has CDR1 ENHRY and CDR2 SYGVKD. What was sequenced was naive CD4+ T cells sorted from blood. Subset denoted: CD45RA+ positively selected. This clonotype originated in a man younger than 30 in good health. The rearrangement links TRBV10-3 to TRBJ1-5; D remains ambiguous. The CDR3 nucleotides read TGTGCCATCAGTGAGTCAGGGTTAACTCGTCAGCCCCAGCATTTT. Residues: CAISESGLTRQPQHF.